The 13 T cell receptor beta chains presented below share a single source sample, sequenced in a study of T cells in Graves' hyperthyroidism and ophthalmopathy. Using RNA transcripts as the source, TCR beta CDR3 regions were amplified. The TCR CDR3 first-round RT-PCR relied on the HTBI primer set. TCRdb recomputed calls from the multiplex PCR reads with MiXCR, one row per CDR3 protein. This table has 500,000 to 550,000 distinct CDR3 sequences, just under 20% appearing once. Source material: blood. The receptors shown here come from a man aged 35 to 55 with Graves' ophthalmopathy.

The genes are TRBV29-1 and TRBJ1-1, with D tentatively TRBD1 (5 bases). CDR1 SQVTM and CDR2 ANQGSEA come from the germline V gene. The CDR3 consists of 13 residues. V was clipped by 6 bases and J by 0 bases, with 11 bases between them. CDR3 nucleotides: TGCAGCGTGGGGGACGGGGTGAACACTGAAGCTTTCTTT. The encoded protein is CSVGDGVNTEAFF.

This chain uses TRBV12-3 or TRBV12-4 with TRBJ2-3; D is possibly TRBD2 (6 bases). This CDR3 is built from 15 residues. V shed 0 bases and J shed 2 bases, with 9 bases lying between them. CDR3 in amino acids: CASSLAASATDTQYF. DNA of the CDR3: TGTGCCAGCAGTTTAGCGGCTAGCGCCACAGATACGCAGTATTTT.

This clonotype was recorded many times. This sequence joins TRBV12-3 or TRBV12-4 and TRBJ2-5; D unresolved. This CDR3 region has 15 residues. V was pared by 7 bases and J by 4 bases, with 19 bases between. CDR3 in DNA: TGTGCCAGCACCCCCGGGCCCACAACTGGAGAGACCCAGTACTTC. Its translation is CASTPGPTTGETQYF.

This clonotype was detected many times. In DNA form, the CDR3 reads TGTGCCAGCTTGTATGGAGGGAAATTCTACAATGAGCAGTTCTTC. Protein: CASLYGGKFYNEQFF. The chain uses TRBV12-3 or TRBV12-4 and TRBJ2-1; weak D call: TRBD2 (6 bases). This CDR3 has 15 amino acids. V lost 8 bases and J 3 bases, leaving 17 bases between the germline ends.

This clonotype has more than one count but fewer than ten. The CDR3 coding sequence is TGCAGTGCTAGAGATGCGGGAGTAGCGCCGTACGAGCAGTACTTC. It translates to CSARDAGVAPYEQYF. This chain connects TRBV20-1 to TRBJ2-7; TRBD2 agrees at 7 bases. Germline CDR1 DFQATT, CDR2 SNEGSKA (reference sequence). J lost 4 bases, V lost 0 bases, and 9 bases had no gene match. There are 15 residues in the CDR3.

The sample holds many counts of this clonotype. The chain links TRBV7-9 to TRBJ2-1; D ambiguous. The V end lost 3 bases, the J end lost 7 bases, and 13 bases lay between the germline ends. The germline V gene has CDR1 SEHNR and CDR2 FQNEAQ (reference sequence). The CDR3 extends over 14 amino acids. CDR3 sequence: CASSFAGVGNEQFF. CDR3 in DNA: TGTGCCAGCAGCTTCGCTGGGGTAGGAAATGAGCAGTTCTTC. Combining the CDR3 with reference TRBV7-9 and TRBJ2-1 gives the whole variable domain DTGVSQNPRHKITKRGQNVTFRCDPISEHNRLYWYRQTLGQGPEFLTYFQNEAQLEKSRLLSDRFSAERPKGSFSTLEIQRTEQGDSAMYLCASSFAGVGNEQFFGPGTRLTVL.

This chain uses TRBV6-2 or TRBV6-3 with TRBJ1-5, with D possibly TRBD1 on 5 matching bases. The CDR3 loop spans 19 amino acids. Germline-derived CDR1 and CDR2 are MNHEY and SVGEGT. V was pared by 6 bases and J by 3 bases, with 27 bases between. In DNA, the CDR3 is TGTGCCAGCAGCCCGTTGTCGGCAGGGCCCGTAGTACCCAATCAGCCCCAGCATTTT. Its translation: CASSPLSAGPVVPNQPQHF.

This chain connects TRBV5-1 to TRBJ1-1; 12 bases match TRBD1. This CDR3 is built from 14 residues. Germline V gene data show CDR1 as SGHRS and CDR2 as YFSETQ. V lost 4 bases to trimming and J lost 10 bases; unmatched junction nucleotides: 8. In nucleotides, the CDR3 is TGCGCCAGCAGCGGGGGACAGGGGGCTAGTGGAGCTTTCTTT. This codes for CASSGGQGASGAFF. The variable domain in full, completed from reference TRBV5-1 and TRBJ1-1, reads KAGVTQTPRYLIKTRGQQVTLSCSPISGHRSVSWYQQTPGQGLQFLFEYFSETQRNKGNFPGRFSGRQFSNSRSEMNVSTLELGDSALYLCASSGGQGASGAFFGQGTRLTVV.

This clonotype was seen more than once but under ten times. The chain combines TRBV10-3 with TRBJ2-1; 7 bases fit TRBD2. The CDR3 has 13 residues. Germline V gives CDR1 ENHRY, CDR2 SYGVKD. The V and J ends lost 7 bases and 5 bases, in that order; junction bases with no gene match: 5. The CDR3 is CAIKRTRNNEQFF. CDR3 nucleotides: TGTGCCATCAAAAGGACTAGGAACAATGAGCAGTTCTTC.

The chain joins TRBV5-6 to TRBJ2-3; D uncertain. Trimming took 2 bases from V and 1 from J, leaving 5 bases between them. Germline CDR1 is SGHDT and CDR2 is YYEEEE. This CDR3 has 13 amino acids. The CDR3 DNA sequence: TGTGCCAGCAGCTTCAAACGCACAGATACGCAGTATTTT. Translation gives CASSFKRTDTQYF. The full variable domain, rest sourced from reference TRBV5-6 and TRBJ2-3, is DAGVTQSPTHLIKTRGQQVTLRCSPKSGHDTVSWYQQALGQGPQFIFQYYEEEERQRGNFPDRFSGHQFPNYSSELNVNALLLGDSALYLCASSFKRTDTQYFGPGTRLTVL.

This clonotype was seen many times. The rearrangement joins TRBV7-2 to TRBJ2-5; TRBD1 agrees at 7 bases. CDR3 length: 14 amino acids. V was clipped by 5 bases and J by 1 base; unmatched bases: 4. CDR1 is SGHTA and CDR2 is FQGNSA in the germline V gene. The DNA for the CDR3 is TGTGCCAGCAGCACCGGGACAGTCCAAGAGACCCAGTACTTC. Protein: CASSTGTVQETQYF.

This clonotype was seen at least ten times. The V call is TRBV7-8, the J call TRBJ1-1, with a possible D match to TRBD1 (5 bases). CDR3 length: 15 amino acids. V gave up 1 base and J gave up 7 bases, with 16 bases separating them. Germline CDR1 and CDR2: SGHVS and FQNEAQ. CDR3 DNA sequence: TGTGCCAGCAGCTTAGGTACAGCGGGGGATAATGAAGCTTTCTTT. Translated: CASSLGTAGDNEAFF.

The V and J genes are TRBV11-3 and TRBJ2-7; unclear D gene. CDR1 is SGHNT, CDR2 YENEEA, per germline. CDR3 length equals 12 residues. The V end lost 5 bases, the J end lost 5 bases, and 10 bases lay between the germline ends. Here the CDR3 reads CASSPVGHEQYF. The CDR3 DNA follows: TGTGCCAGCAGCCCGGTAGGGCACGAGCAGTACTTC.